This TCR beta chain was recorded in a study of breast tumors, draining lymph nodes, adjacent tissues. Breast cancer patients provided tissue from their axillary draining lymph nodes. Study-wide findings and caveats: The lymph node origin of tumor T cells was framed as consistent with a hypothesis, not demonstrated. Luminal-like breast cancer showed significantly greater tumor-nontumor repertoire similarity than basal-like breast cancer did. The data were judged consistent with most tumor T cells coming from lymph node and expanding in tumor. Tumors had less TCR diversity than lymph nodes, more than nontumor tissue.

The germline gives CDR1 MGHRA, CDR2 YSYEKL. Trimming left V 0 bases short and J 4 bases short, with 12 bases between. This CDR3 is 15 amino acids long. Via MiXCR, TCRdb re-called the multiplex PCR reads, giving one row per CDR3 protein. The data hold 170,000 or so distinct CDR3 sequences, with around a third observed a single time. Ten or more counts support this clonotype. The antigen remains undetermined. The specimen sequenced was axillary lymph node tissue. The J gene is TRBJ1-2, the V gene TRBV4-1; D is undetermined. The sequence was obtained from a female donor with breast cancer. Some clones in this sample may be carry-over from other donors' samples. DNA of the CDR3: TGCGCCAGCAGCCAAGAGGTGGTTCTTACCTATGGCTACACCTTC. Amino acid sequence: CASSQEVVLTYGYTF.